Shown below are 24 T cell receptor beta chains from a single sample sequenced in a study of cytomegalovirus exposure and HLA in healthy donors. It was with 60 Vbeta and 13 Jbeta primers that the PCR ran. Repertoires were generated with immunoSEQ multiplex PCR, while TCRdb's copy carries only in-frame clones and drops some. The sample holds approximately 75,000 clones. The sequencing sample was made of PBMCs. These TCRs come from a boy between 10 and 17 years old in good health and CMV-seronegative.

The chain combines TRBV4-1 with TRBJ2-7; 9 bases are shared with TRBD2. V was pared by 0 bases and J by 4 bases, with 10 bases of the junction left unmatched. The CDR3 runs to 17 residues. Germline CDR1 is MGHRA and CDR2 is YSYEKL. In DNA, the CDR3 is TGCGCCAGCAGCCAAGATCGGCGGGAGGGCCTCGGGTACGAGCAGTACTTC. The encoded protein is CASSQDRREGLGYEQYF.

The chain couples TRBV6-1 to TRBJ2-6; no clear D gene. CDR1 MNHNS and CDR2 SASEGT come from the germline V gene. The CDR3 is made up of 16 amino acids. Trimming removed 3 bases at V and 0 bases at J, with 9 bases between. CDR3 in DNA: TGTGCCAGCAGTGATATCATTAGCTCTGGGGCCAACGTCCTGACTTTC. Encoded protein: CASSDIISSGANVLTF.

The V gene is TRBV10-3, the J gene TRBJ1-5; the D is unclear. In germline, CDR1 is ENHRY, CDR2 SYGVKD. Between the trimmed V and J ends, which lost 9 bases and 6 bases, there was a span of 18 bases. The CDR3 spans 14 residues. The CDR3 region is CAIREGPLFQPQHF. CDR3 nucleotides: TGTGCCATTCGTGAGGGTCCCCTATTTCAGCCCCAGCATTTT.

The CDR3: CASSQFPQGRAYEQYF. DNA of the CDR3: TGTGCCAGCAGCCAGTTTCCCCAGGGGAGGGCCTACGAGCAGTACTTC. V and J are TRBV7-2 and TRBJ2-7; D possibly corresponds to TRBD2 (7 bases). This CDR3 spans 16 amino acids. The germline gives CDR1 SGHTA, CDR2 FQGNSA. V was cut by 5 bases and J by 2 bases, with 19 bases left in between.

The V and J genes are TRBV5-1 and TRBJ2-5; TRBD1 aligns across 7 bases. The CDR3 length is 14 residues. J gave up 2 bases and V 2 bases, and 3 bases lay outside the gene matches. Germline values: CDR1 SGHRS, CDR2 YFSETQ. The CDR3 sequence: CASSLGQAQETQYF. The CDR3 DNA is TGCGCCAGCAGCTTAGGACAGGCTCAAGAGACCCAGTACTTC.

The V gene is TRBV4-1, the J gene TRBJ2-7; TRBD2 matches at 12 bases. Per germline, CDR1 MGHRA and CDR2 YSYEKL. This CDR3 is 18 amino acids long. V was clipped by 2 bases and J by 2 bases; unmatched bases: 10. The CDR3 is CASSQSPNPSGGAYEQYF. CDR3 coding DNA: TGCGCCAGCAGCCAAAGCCCCAACCCTAGCGGGGGGGCCTACGAGCAGTACTTC.

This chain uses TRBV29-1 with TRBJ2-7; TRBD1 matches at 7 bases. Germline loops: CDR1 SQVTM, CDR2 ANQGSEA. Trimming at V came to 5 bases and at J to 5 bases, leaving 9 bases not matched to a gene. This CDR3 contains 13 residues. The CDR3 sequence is CSVRLGGRHEQYF. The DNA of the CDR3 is TGCAGCGTTCGCTTAGGGGGCAGGCACGAGCAGTACTTC.

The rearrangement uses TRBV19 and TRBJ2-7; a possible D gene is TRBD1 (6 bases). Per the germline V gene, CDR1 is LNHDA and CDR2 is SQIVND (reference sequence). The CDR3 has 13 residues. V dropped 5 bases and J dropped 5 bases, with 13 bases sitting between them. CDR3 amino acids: CASSGDRLHEQYF. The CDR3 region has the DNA TGTGCCAGTAGTGGAGACAGGCTCCACGAGCAGTACTTC.

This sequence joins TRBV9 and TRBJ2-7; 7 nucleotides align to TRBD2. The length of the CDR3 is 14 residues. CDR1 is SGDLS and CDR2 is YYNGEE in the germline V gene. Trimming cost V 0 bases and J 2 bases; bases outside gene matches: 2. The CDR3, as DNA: TGTGCCAGCAGCGTAGGAGCGGGGCCCTACGAGCAGTACTTC. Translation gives CASSVGAGPYEQYF.

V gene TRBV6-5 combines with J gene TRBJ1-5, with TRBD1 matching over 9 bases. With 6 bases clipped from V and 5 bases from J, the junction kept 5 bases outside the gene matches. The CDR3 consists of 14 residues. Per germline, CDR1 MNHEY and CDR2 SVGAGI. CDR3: CASRSGQGYQPQHF. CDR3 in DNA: TGTGCCAGCAGGTCGGGACAGGGCTATCAGCCCCAGCATTTT.

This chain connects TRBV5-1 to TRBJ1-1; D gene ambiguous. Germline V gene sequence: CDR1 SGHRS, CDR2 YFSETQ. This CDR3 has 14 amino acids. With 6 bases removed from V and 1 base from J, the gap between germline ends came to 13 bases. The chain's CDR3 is CASNMGHRNTEAFF. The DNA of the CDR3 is TGCGCCAGCAACATGGGCCACAGGAACACTGAAGCTTTCTTT.

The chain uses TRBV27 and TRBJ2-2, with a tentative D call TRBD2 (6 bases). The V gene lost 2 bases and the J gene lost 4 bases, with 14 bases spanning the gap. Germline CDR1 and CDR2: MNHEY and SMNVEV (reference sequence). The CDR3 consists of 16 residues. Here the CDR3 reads CASSLISVGGTGELFF. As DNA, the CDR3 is TGTGCCAGCAGTTTAATATCGGTCGGGGGCACCGGGGAGCTGTTTTTT.

The CDR3 nucleotides read TGTGCCAGCAGTAAAGGGGACAGATGGAACTATGGCTACACCTTC. Its translation: CASSKGDRWNYGYTF. This sequence joins TRBV2 and TRBJ1-2, with 7 positions matching TRBD1. Germline V lookup: CDR1 SNHLY, CDR2 FYNNEI. The ends lost 5 bases at V and 2 bases at J; junction bases unmatched: 8. The CDR3 is 15 amino acids. Variable domain in full (rest from reference TRBV2 and TRBJ1-2): EPEVTQTPSHQVTQMGQEVILRCVPISNHLYFYWYRQILGQKVEFLVSFYNNEISEKSEIFDDQFSVERPDGSNFTLKIRSTKLEDSAMYFCASSKGDRWNYGYTFGSGTRLTVV.

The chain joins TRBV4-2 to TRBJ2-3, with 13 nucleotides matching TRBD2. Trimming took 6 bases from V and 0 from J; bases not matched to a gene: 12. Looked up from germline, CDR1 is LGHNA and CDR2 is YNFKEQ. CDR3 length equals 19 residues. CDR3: CASSSTSGRAAISTDTQYF. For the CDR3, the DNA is TGTGCCAGCAGTAGTACTAGCGGGAGGGCCGCAATTAGCACAGATACGCAGTATTTT.

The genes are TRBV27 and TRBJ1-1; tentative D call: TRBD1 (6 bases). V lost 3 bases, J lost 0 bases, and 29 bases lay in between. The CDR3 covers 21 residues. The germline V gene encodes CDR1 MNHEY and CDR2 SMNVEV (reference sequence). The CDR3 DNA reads TGTGCCAGCAGTTTCATTCACAGGGTCCAATATCCCCATACAATGAACACTGAAGCTTTCTTT. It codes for CASSFIHRVQYPHTMNTEAFF.

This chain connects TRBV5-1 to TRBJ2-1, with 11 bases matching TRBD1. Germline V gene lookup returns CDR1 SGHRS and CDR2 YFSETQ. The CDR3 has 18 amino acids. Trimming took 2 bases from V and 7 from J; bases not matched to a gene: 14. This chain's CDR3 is CASSLGQGAYDIWNEQFF. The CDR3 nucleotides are TGCGCCAGCAGCTTAGGACAGGGGGCTTATGACATTTGGAATGAGCAGTTCTTC.

The CDR3 here is CASRDLNREFAYGYTF. The CDR3 DNA follows: TGTGCCAGCAGGGATCTCAACAGGGAATTTGCCTATGGCTACACCTTC. J is TRBJ1-2 and V is TRBV5-6; maybe TRBD1 (6 bases). The CDR3 is made up of 16 amino acids. V lost 5 bases, J lost 4 bases, and 21 bases lay in between. Germline CDR1 SGHDT, CDR2 YYEEEE.

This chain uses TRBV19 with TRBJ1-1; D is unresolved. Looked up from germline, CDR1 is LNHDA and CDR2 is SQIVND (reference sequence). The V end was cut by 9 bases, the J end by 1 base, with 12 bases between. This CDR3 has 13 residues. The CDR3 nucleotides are TGTGCCAGCCTCCGTCGGGGGAACACTGAAGCTTTCTTT. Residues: CASLRRGNTEAFF.

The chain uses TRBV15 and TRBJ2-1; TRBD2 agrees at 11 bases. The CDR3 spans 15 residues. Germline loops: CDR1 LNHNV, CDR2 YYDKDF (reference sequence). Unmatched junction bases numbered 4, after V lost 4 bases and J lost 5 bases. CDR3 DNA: TGTGCCACCAGCATTGGACTAGCGGGCAACAATGAGCAGTTCTTC. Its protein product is CATSIGLAGNNEQFF.

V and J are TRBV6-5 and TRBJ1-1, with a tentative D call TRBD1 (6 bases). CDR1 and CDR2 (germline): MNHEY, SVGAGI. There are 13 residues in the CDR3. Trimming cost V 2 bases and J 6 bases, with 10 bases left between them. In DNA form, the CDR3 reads TGTGCCAGCAGTTACAGGGGGAAGTCTGAAGCTTTCTTT. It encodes CASSYRGKSEAFF.

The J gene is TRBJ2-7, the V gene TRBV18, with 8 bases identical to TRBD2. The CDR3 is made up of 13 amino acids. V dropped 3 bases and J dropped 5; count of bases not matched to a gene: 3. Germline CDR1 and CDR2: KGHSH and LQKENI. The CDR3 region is CASSPTSAHEQYF. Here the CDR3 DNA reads TGTGCCAGCTCACCGACTAGCGCCCACGAGCAGTACTTC.

The CDR3 nucleotides are TGTGCCAGCTCACCACTAGAAATGAACACTGAAGCTTTCTTT. Translated: CASSPLEMNTEAFF. The V and J genes are TRBV18 and TRBJ1-1; D unclear. Germline V gene sequence: CDR1 KGHSH, CDR2 LQKENI. V was cut by 1 base and J by 0 bases, with 6 bases left in between. This CDR3 contains 14 residues.

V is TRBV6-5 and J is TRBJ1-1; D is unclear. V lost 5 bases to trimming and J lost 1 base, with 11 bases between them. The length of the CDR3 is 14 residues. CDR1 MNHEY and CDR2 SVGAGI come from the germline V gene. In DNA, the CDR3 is TGTGCCAGCAGTCCTAATCGTGGGAACACTGAAGCTTTCTTT. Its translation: CASSPNRGNTEAFF.

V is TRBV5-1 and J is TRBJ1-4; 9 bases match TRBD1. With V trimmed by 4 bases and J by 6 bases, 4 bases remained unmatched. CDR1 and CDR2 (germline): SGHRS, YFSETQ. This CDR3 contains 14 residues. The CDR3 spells CASSLTGGDEKLFF. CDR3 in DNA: TGCGCCAGCAGCCTAACAGGGGGCGATGAAAAACTGTTTTTT. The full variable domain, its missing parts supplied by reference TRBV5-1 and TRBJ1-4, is KAGVTQTPRYLIKTRGQQVTLSCSPISGHRSVSWYQQTPGQGLQFLFEYFSETQRNKGNFPGRFSGRQFSNSRSEMNVSTLELGDSALYLCASSLTGGDEKLFFGSGTQLSVL.